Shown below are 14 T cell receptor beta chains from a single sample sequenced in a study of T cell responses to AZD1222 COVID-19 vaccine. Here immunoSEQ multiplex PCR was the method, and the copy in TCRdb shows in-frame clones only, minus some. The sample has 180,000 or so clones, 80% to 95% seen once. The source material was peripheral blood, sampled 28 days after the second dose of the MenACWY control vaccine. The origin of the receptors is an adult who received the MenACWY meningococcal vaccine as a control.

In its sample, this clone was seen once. The CDR3 loop is CASRPGGSTDTQYF. In DNA, the CDR3 is TGTGCCAGTAGACCTGGGGGAAGCACAGATACGCAGTATTTT. The chain uses TRBV19 and TRBJ2-3, with D perhaps TRBD1 or TRBD2 (5 bases each). Germline assignment: CDR1 LNHDA and CDR2 SQIVND (reference sequence). Trimming shortened V by 6 bases and J by 0 bases, and 10 bases separated the two germline ends. This CDR3 has 14 residues.

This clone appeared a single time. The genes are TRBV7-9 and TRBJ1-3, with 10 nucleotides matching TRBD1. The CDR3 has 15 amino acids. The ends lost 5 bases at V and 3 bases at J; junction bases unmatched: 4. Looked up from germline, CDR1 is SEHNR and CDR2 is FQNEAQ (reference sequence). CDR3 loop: CASSTTGGFGNTIYF. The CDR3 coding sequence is TGTGCCAGCAGCACGACAGGGGGCTTTGGAAACACCATATATTTT. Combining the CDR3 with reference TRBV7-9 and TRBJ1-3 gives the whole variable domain DTGVSQNPRHKITKRGQNVTFRCDPISEHNRLYWYRQTLGQGPEFLTYFQNEAQLEKSRLLSDRFSAERPKGSFSTLEIQRTEQGDSAMYLCASSTTGGFGNTIYFGEGSWLTVV.

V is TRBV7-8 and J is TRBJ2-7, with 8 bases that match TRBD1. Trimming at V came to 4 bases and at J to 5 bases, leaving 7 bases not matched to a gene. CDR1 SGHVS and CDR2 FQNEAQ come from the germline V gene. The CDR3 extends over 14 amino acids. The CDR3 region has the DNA TGTGCCAGCAGCTGGGGACAGGCAAGCCACGAGCAGTACTTC. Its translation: CASSWGQASHEQYF.

The CDR3 nucleotides are TGTGCCAGCAGTTACCCGACAGGGGCCGCAGGTCAGCCCCAGCATTTT. This encodes CASSYPTGAAGQPQHF. The rearrangement uses TRBV6-2 or TRBV6-3 and TRBJ1-5; 8 bases agree with TRBD1. CDR1 MNHEY and CDR2 SVGEGT come from the germline V gene. V dropped 2 bases and J dropped 6; count of bases not matched to a gene: 9. CDR3 length: 16 residues.

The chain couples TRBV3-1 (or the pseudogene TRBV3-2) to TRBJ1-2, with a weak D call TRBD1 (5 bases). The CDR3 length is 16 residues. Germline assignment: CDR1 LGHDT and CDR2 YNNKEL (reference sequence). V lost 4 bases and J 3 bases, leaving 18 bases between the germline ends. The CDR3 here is CASSLRDAGRYYGYTF. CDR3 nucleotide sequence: TGTGCCAGCAGCCTTCGGGACGCTGGAAGGTACTATGGCTACACCTTC.

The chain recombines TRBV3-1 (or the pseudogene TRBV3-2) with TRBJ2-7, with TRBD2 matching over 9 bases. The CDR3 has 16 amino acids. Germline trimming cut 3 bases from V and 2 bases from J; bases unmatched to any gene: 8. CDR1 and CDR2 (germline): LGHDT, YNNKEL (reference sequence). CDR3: CASSQGLAGAAYEQYF. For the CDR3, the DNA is TGTGCCAGCAGCCAGGGGTTAGCGGGAGCAGCCTACGAGCAGTACTTC.

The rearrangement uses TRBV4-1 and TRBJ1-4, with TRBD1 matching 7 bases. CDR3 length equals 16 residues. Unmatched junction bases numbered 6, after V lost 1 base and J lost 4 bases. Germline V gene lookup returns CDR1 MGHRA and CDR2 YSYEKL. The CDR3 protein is CASSQGGGTVNEKLFF. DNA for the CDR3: TGCGCCAGCAGCCAAGGGGGCGGGACAGTTAATGAAAAACTGTTTTTT.

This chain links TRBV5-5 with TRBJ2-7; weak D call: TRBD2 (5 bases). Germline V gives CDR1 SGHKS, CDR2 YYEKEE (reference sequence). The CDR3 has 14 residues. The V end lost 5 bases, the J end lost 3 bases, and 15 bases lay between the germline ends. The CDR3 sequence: CASSFQVGDYEQYF. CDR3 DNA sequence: TGTGCCAGCAGTTTCCAGGTCGGGGACTACGAGCAGTACTTC.

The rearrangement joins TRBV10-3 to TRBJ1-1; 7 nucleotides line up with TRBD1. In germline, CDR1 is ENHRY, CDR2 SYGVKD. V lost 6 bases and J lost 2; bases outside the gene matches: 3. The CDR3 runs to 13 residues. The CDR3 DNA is TGTGCCATCAGGACAGGGCCCAACACTGAAGCTTTCTTT. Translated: CAIRTGPNTEAFF.

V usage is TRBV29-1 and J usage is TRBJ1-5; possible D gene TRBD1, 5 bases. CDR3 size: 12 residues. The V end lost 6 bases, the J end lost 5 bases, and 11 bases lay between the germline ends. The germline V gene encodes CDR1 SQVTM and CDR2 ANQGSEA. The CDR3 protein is CSVRWGDQPQHF. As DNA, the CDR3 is TGCAGCGTCCGATGGGGGGATCAGCCCCAGCATTTT.

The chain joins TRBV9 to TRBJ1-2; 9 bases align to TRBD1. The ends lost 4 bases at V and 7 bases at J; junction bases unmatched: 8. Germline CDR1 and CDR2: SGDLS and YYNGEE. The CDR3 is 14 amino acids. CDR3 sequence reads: CASSTEQGAGGYTF. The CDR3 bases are TGTGCCAGCAGCACCGAACAGGGGGCCGGTGGCTACACCTTC.

The CDR3 DNA reads as TGTGCCAGCAGAACAATCCCCCGGGACAGGGGGGTCTATGGCTACACCTTC. Protein: CASRTIPRDRGVYGYTF. The gene calls are TRBV5-4 and TRBJ1-2, with 11 bases that match TRBD1. V shed 5 bases and J 4 bases; nucleotides not matched to a gene: 13. Per the germline V gene, CDR1 is SGHNT and CDR2 is YYREEE (reference sequence). CDR3 length equals 17 residues.

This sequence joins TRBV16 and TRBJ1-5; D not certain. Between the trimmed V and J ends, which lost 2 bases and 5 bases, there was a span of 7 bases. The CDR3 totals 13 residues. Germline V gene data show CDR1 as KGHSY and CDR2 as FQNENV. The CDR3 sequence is CASSQAEYQPQHF. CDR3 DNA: TGTGCCAGCAGCCAAGCAGAGTATCAGCCCCAGCATTTT.

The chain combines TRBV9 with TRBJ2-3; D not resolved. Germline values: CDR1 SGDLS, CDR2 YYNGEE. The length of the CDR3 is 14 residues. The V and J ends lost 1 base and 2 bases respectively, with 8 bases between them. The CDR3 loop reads CASSVKAYTDTQYF. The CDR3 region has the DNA TGTGCCAGCAGCGTAAAGGCCTACACAGATACGCAGTATTTT. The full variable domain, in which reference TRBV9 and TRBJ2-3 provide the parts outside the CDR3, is DSGVTQTPKHLITATGQRVTLRCSPRSGDLSVYWYQQSLDQGLQFLIQYYNGEERAKGNILERFSAQQFPDLHSELNLSSLELGDSALYFCASSVKAYTDTQYFGPGTRLTVL.